One sample yielded the 18 T cell receptor beta chains listed below, sequenced in a study of T cells in Graves' hyperthyroidism and ophthalmopathy. From RNA transcripts, TCR beta CDR3 regions were amplified. The HTBI primer set drove a first-round RT-PCR of the TCR CDR3. TCRdb analysed the multiplex PCR reads with MiXCR anew, one entry per CDR3 protein. In the table there are some 580,000 distinct CDR3 sequences, 16% of which are singletons. Sequenced: blood. These receptors originate from a woman aged 35 to 49 with Graves' ophthalmopathy.

In this sample, this clonotype turned up many times. The chain recombines TRBV9 with TRBJ1-6; no firm D call. Germline V gene data show CDR1 as SGDLS and CDR2 as YYNGEE. Trimming cost V 0 bases and J 10 bases, with 17 bases left between them. CDR3 length: 16 amino acids. The CDR3 DNA follows: TGTGCCAGCAGCGTAGAAGCGTCAGCTAACGACTCACCCCTCCACTTT. This codes for CASSVEASANDSPLHF.

This clonotype was seen a handful of times. This sequence joins TRBV9 and TRBJ2-2, with 7 bases aligning to TRBD1. With 1 base clipped from V and 1 base from J, the junction kept 4 bases outside the gene matches. CDR3 length equals 16 residues. From germline, CDR1 is SGDLS and CDR2 YYNGEE. The CDR3 coding sequence is TGTGCCAGCAGCGTACGTGGGACAGTGAACACCGGGGAGCTGTTTTTT. Amino acid sequence: CASSVRGTVNTGELFF. Variable domain in full (rest from reference TRBV9 and TRBJ2-2): DSGVTQTPKHLITATGQRVTLRCSPRSGDLSVYWYQQSLDQGLQFLIQYYNGEERAKGNILERFSAQQFPDLHSELNLSSLELGDSALYFCASSVRGTVNTGELFFGEGSRLTVL.

V and J are TRBV29-1 and TRBJ1-1; D may be TRBD1 (5 bases). This CDR3 is built from 12 residues. Trimming removed 2 bases at V and 9 bases at J, with 13 bases between. The germline CDR1 and CDR2 sequences are SQVTM and ANQGSEA. As DNA, the CDR3 is TGCAGCGTTGAAAGGGACTCCGGAAAAGCTTTCTTT. Encoded protein: CSVERDSGKAFF. Full variable domain (outside the CDR3, taken from reference TRBV29-1 and TRBJ1-1): SAVISQKPSRDICQRGTSLTIQCQVDSQVTMMFWYRQQPGQSLTLIATANQGSEATYESGFVIDKFPISRPNLTFSTLTVSNMSPEDSSIYLCSVERDSGKAFFGQGTRLTVV.

This clonotype occurred many times. The chain recombines TRBV7-2 with TRBJ2-3; perhaps TRBD2 as D (6 bases). Trimming removed 6 bases at V and 6 bases at J, with 19 bases between. The germline CDR1 and CDR2 sequences are SGHTA and FQGNSA. The CDR3 is 15 amino acids. The CDR3 bases are TGTGCCAGCAGTAAAATGGCGGGGTTGTCGGATACGCAGTATTTT. Its translation is CASSKMAGLSDTQYF.

CDR3 sequence: CASSPPGAGGPSSSYEQYF. In nucleotides, the CDR3 is TGTGCCAGCTCACCACCCGGAGCGGGAGGGCCATCAAGCTCCTACGAGCAGTACTTC. This chain joins TRBV18 and TRBJ2-7; 10 nucleotides match TRBD2. CDR1 is KGHSH and CDR2 is LQKENI in the germline V gene. V lost 0 bases, J lost 0 bases, and 11 bases stayed unmatched. The CDR3 has 19 amino acids.

The chain uses TRBV12-3 or TRBV12-4 and TRBJ1-6, with unresolved D. The CDR3 loop spans 12 amino acids. The V end lost 3 bases, the J end lost 9 bases, and 6 bases lay between the germline ends. This CDR3 reads CASSFLGSPLHF. CDR3 nucleotide sequence: TGTGCCAGCAGTTTTCTGGGTTCACCCCTCCACTTT.

This sequence joins TRBV9 and TRBJ2-1, with TRBD2 matching over 9 bases. Germline lookup yields CDR1 SGDLS and CDR2 YYNGEE. J was trimmed by 2 bases and V by 2 bases; bases with no gene match: 5. The CDR3 has 16 residues. This CDR3 reads CASSVRAGGTYNEQFF. The CDR3 region has the DNA TGTGCCAGCAGCGTCCGAGCGGGGGGAACCTACAATGAGCAGTTCTTC. Filled out from reference TRBV9 and TRBJ2-1, the complete variable domain reads DSGVTQTPKHLITATGQRVTLRCSPRSGDLSVYWYQQSLDQGLQFLIQYYNGEERAKGNILERFSAQQFPDLHSELNLSSLELGDSALYFCASSVRAGGTYNEQFFGPGTRLTVL.

In its sample, this clonotype was seen many times. This chain links TRBV11-1 with TRBJ2-1; 12 nucleotides agree with TRBD2. Germline V lookup: CDR1 SGHAT, CDR2 FQDESV (reference sequence). V shed 4 bases and J 6 bases; nucleotides not matched to a gene: 7. This CDR3 spans 16 amino acids. The CDR3 coding sequence is TGTGCCAGCAGCTCCTGGACTAGCGGGGTTAGCAATGAGCAGTTCTTC. Translation: CASSSWTSGVSNEQFF. The full variable domain, rest sourced from reference TRBV11-1 and TRBJ2-1, is EAEVAQSPRYKITEKSQAVAFWCDPISGHATLYWYRQILGQGPELLVQFQDESVVDDSQLPKDRFSAERLKGVDSTLKIQPAELGDSAMYLCASSSWTSGVSNEQFFGPGTRLTVL.

A remark on this clonotype: Possible read error: a much larger clone is one base away. The gene calls are TRBV27 and TRBJ2-1; TRBD2 agrees at 9 bases. The V and J ends lost 6 bases and 6 bases, in that order; junction bases with no gene match: 9. CDR1 is MNHEY and CDR2 is SMNVEV in the germline V gene (reference sequence). This CDR3 spans 15 amino acids. Here the CDR3 reads CASRPLAGYCNEQFF. For the CDR3, the DNA is TGTGCCAGCAGGCCGCTAGCGGGATACTGCAATGAGCAGTTCTTC.

This clonotype showed up many times. DNA of the CDR3: TGCGCCAGCAGCTCCCTTGCTAGCGACCCCTACAATGAGCAGTTCTTC. Its translation is CASSSLASDPYNEQFF. The chain links TRBV5-1 to TRBJ2-1; a possible D gene is TRBD2 (6 bases). V gave up 3 bases and J gave up 2 bases, with 15 bases separating them. The length of the CDR3 is 16 residues. Looked up from germline, CDR1 is SGHRS and CDR2 is YFSETQ. The complete variable domain, with remaining parts taken from reference TRBV5-1 and TRBJ2-1, reads KAGVTQTPRYLIKTRGQQVTLSCSPISGHRSVSWYQQTPGQGLQFLFEYFSETQRNKGNFPGRFSGRQFSNSRSEMNVSTLELGDSALYLCASSSLASDPYNEQFFGPGTRLTVL.

The J gene is TRBJ2-1, the V gene TRBV7-9; no reliable D call. Germline V lookup: CDR1 SEHNR, CDR2 FQNEAQ (reference sequence). V was cut by 1 base and J by 7 bases, with 8 bases left in between. This CDR3 has 13 amino acids. The CDR3: CASSLDGWNEQFF. The CDR3 DNA reads TGTGCCAGCAGCTTAGATGGCTGGAATGAGCAGTTCTTC.

This clonotype occurred many times. This sequence joins TRBV10-2 and TRBJ2-1; D not certain. V dropped 7 bases and J dropped 5 bases, with 12 bases sitting between them. Germline V gives CDR1 WSHSY, CDR2 SAAADI. There are 13 residues in the CDR3. CDR3 sequence: CASMVPGDNEQFF. CDR3 DNA sequence: TGCGCCAGCATGGTGCCAGGAGACAATGAGCAGTTCTTC.

V is TRBV10-3 and J is TRBJ1-3; no clear D. The CDR3 length is 13 residues. Germline CDR1 reads ENHRY; CDR2 reads SYGVKD. Trimming removed 5 bases from V and 8 bases from J, with 13 bases in between. In nucleotides, the CDR3 is TGTGCCATCAGTCCCTACGATGGGGACACCATATATTTT. Amino acids: CAISPYDGDTIYF.

This clonotype was observed many times. The V and J genes are TRBV28 and TRBJ2-7, with D perhaps being TRBD1 or TRBD2 (7 bases each). Germline loops: CDR1 MDHEN, CDR2 SYDVKM. This CDR3 has 15 amino acids. V lost 2 bases, J lost 6 bases, and 17 bases lay in between. CDR3 sequence: CASSLLGGGGREQYF. The DNA of the CDR3 is TGTGCCAGCAGTTTACTCGGGGGAGGGGGCCGCGAGCAGTACTTC.

A few counts support this clonotype. The gene calls are TRBV2 and TRBJ2-3; D ambiguous. This CDR3 region has 14 residues. V was pared by 6 bases and J by 0 bases, with 10 bases between. Germline CDR1 SNHLY, CDR2 FYNNEI. The CDR3, as DNA: TGTGCCAGCAGGAGACTTCTAAGCACAGATACGCAGTATTTT. It codes for CASRRLLSTDTQYF.

This clonotype showed up many times. The V call is TRBV5-1, the J call TRBJ2-5, with 7 bases identical to TRBD1. Germline CDR1 SGHRS, CDR2 YFSETQ. J was trimmed by 5 bases and V by 4 bases; bases with no gene match: 11. The CDR3 contains 15 residues. The CDR3 loop reads CASSVTGANRETQYF. In nucleotides, the CDR3 is TGCGCCAGCAGCGTTACAGGGGCGAACAGGGAGACCCAGTACTTC.

This clonotype appeared a few times. V and J are TRBV27 and TRBJ2-1; 10 bases fit TRBD1. CDR3 length: 14 amino acids. CDR1 MNHEY and CDR2 SMNVEV come from the germline V gene (reference sequence). J was trimmed by 6 bases and V by 10 bases; bases with no gene match: 9. In DNA form, the CDR3 reads TGTGCCACCGTTGGGACAGGGGCGCTCAATGAGCAGTTCTTC. This codes for CATVGTGALNEQFF.

Ten or more counts support this clonotype. V and J are TRBV30 and TRBJ1-2; possible D gene TRBD1, 5 bases. Trimming took off 0 bases at V and 6 bases at J, with 11 bases between the two ends. The CDR3 contains 13 residues. CDR1 and CDR2 (germline): GTSNPN, SVGIG (reference sequence). CDR3 loop: CAWSVEGRNGYTF. The DNA for the CDR3 is TGTGCCTGGAGTGTTGAGGGGAGGAATGGCTACACCTTC.